Presented here are 12 T cell receptor beta chains from one specimen sequenced in a study of blood T cell repertoires in COVID-19 (dated by TCRdb to the early 2020s). Library preparation was by the immunoSEQ multiplex PCR assay. In TCRdb, the immuneACCESS table is reduced to in-frame sequences with V and J assigned. These tables do not hold every clone; where another copy was compared, an unresolved V gene accounts for under half, and the others remain unexplained. Recorded for this sample are a few hundred thousand clones; over 80% of them occurred a single time. The biggest ten clones account for about 4.9% of the sample. The specimen was peripheral blood. The receptors derive from a man between 60 and 75 years old who had recovered from COVID-19.

CDR3 in amino acids: CASSSLLTEAFF. In nucleotides, the CDR3 is TGTGCCAGCAGCTCTCTACTCACTGAAGCTTTCTTT. This chain joins TRBV2 and TRBJ1-1; the D is unclear. Deletions cut 6 bases from V and 4 bases from J, with 9 bases between. The germline CDR1 and CDR2 sequences are SNHLY and FYNNEI. The CDR3 loop spans 12 amino acids. Filled out from reference TRBV2 and TRBJ1-1, the complete variable domain reads EPEVTQTPSHQVTQMGQEVILRCVPISNHLYFYWYRQILGQKVEFLVSFYNNEISEKSEIFDDQFSVERPDGSNFTLKIRSTKLEDSAMYFCASSSLLTEAFFGQGTRLTVV.

The sample holds a few counts of this clone. The chain is built from TRBV9 and TRBJ2-1; 8 bases align to TRBD1. Trimming cost V 4 bases and J 1 base; bases outside gene matches: 10. The germline gives CDR1 SGDLS, CDR2 YYNGEE. This CDR3 region has 17 residues. CDR3 protein: CASSTRGQGRSYNEQFF. The CDR3 region has the DNA TGTGCCAGCAGCACAAGAGGACAGGGTAGGTCCTACAATGAGCAGTTCTTC. Filled out from reference TRBV9 and TRBJ2-1, the complete variable domain reads DSGVTQTPKHLITATGQRVTLRCSPRSGDLSVYWYQQSLDQGLQFLIQYYNGEERAKGNILERFSAQQFPDLHSELNLSSLELGDSALYFCASSTRGQGRSYNEQFFGPGTRLTVL.

The rearrangement joins TRBV7-9 to TRBJ2-7, with 9 positions matching TRBD1. Germline lookup yields CDR1 SEHNR and CDR2 FQNEAQ (reference sequence). V was pared by 1 base and J by 2 bases, with 3 bases of the junction left unmatched. The CDR3 is 15 residues long. CDR3: CASSLGQGGPYEQYF. In DNA form, the CDR3 reads TGTGCCAGCAGCTTAGGACAGGGGGGGCCCTACGAGCAGTACTTC.

The gene calls are TRBV5-1 and TRBJ2-2; 8 positions agree with TRBD1. CDR3 length: 14 residues. CDR1 SGHRS and CDR2 YFSETQ come from the germline V gene. The junction had 1 base not matched to a gene; V was cut back by 1 base and J by 5 bases. This CDR3 is CASSLTGGTGELFF. The CDR3 nucleotides read TGCGCCAGCAGCTTGACAGGGGGGACCGGGGAGCTGTTTTTT.

The rearrangement uses TRBV28 and TRBJ2-2; possible D gene TRBD1, 6 bases. The CDR3 spans 14 residues. The germline CDR1 and CDR2 sequences are MDHEN and SYDVKM. V was pared by 7 bases and J by 5 bases, with 14 bases between. DNA of the CDR3: TGTGCCAGCAACCCCCGGCAGGGGACCGGGGAGCTGTTTTTT. It encodes CASNPRQGTGELFF.

This clone is a singleton in its sample. The chain recombines TRBV7-8 with TRBJ2-6; D remains ambiguous. CDR1 SGHVS and CDR2 FQNEAQ come from the germline V gene. The ends were cut back, 1 base at V and 0 bases at J, with 7 bases in the middle. The CDR3 has 16 amino acids. The CDR3 loop reads CASSLGSGSGANVLTF. For the CDR3, the DNA is TGTGCCAGCAGCTTAGGTTCGGGCTCTGGGGCCAACGTCCTGACTTTC. Full variable domain (outside the CDR3, taken from reference TRBV7-8 and TRBJ2-6): GAGVSQSPRYKVAKRGQDVALRCDPISGHVSLFWYQQALGQGPEFLTYFQNEAQLDKSGLPSDRFFAERPEGSVSTLKIQRTQQEDSAVYLCASSLGSGSGANVLTFGAGSRLTVL.

The gene calls are TRBV28 and TRBJ2-1, with 11 nucleotides matching TRBD2. V shed 7 bases, J shed 0 bases, and the junction held 11 bases outside the gene matches. Germline lookup yields CDR1 MDHEN and CDR2 SYDVKM. The CDR3 is 18 residues long. This CDR3 is CASTPLAGGPSSYNEQFF. The DNA of the CDR3 is TGTGCCAGCACCCCGCTAGCGGGGGGCCCCAGCTCCTACAATGAGCAGTTCTTC.

The chain carries TRBV5-1 and TRBJ1-1; tentatively, D is TRBD1 (5 bases). The CDR3 sequence is 14 residues long. The V end lost 6 bases, the J end lost 6 bases, and 18 bases lay between the germline ends. The V gene's germline CDR1 is SGHRS and CDR2 YFSETQ. The CDR3 bases are TGCGCCAGCAACCCTACTCCCCGACAGTCTGAAGCTTTCTTT. This translates into CASNPTPRQSEAFF.

The genes are TRBV7-2 and TRBJ1-2; D gene ambiguous. CDR3 length: 16 residues. CDR1 is SGHTA and CDR2 is FQGNSA in the germline V gene. V was cut by 1 base and J by 7 bases, with 19 bases left in between. CDR3 residues: CASSLVITGLAGGYTF. CDR3 nucleotide sequence: TGTGCCAGCAGCTTAGTAATCACCGGGCTGGCGGGTGGCTACACCTTC.

This sequence joins TRBV7-9 and TRBJ2-3; TRBD2 might be the D (6 bases). Trimming took 1 base from V and 8 from J, leaving 13 bases between them. The CDR3 covers 14 residues. Germline V gene sequence: CDR1 SEHNR, CDR2 FQNEAQ (reference sequence). The CDR3 loop is CASSLGDSSTTQYF. The CDR3 nucleotides read TGTGCCAGCAGCTTAGGGGACTCCAGCACTACGCAGTATTTT.

This clone was detected a few times. The V gene is TRBV9, the J gene TRBJ2-7; D is possibly TRBD2 (6 bases). Trimming took 4 bases from V and 6 from J, leaving 20 bases between them. Germline CDR1 SGDLS, CDR2 YYNGEE. This CDR3 has 15 residues. The CDR3 spells CASSPQGRGDPEQYF. In DNA form, the CDR3 reads TGTGCCAGCAGCCCCCAAGGGCGGGGTGATCCCGAGCAGTACTTC.

This clone came up once. This rearrangement joins TRBV11-2 to TRBJ1-4; 7 bases are a match to TRBD1. V shed 2 bases and J 6 bases; nucleotides not matched to a gene: 12. Germline CDR1 reads SGHAT; CDR2 reads FQNNGV. The CDR3 is made up of 17 amino acids. CDR3: CASSLRGRGQIDEKLFF. The CDR3 DNA sequence: TGTGCCAGCAGCTTAAGAGGCCGGGGACAGATCGATGAAAAACTGTTTTTT.